Listed below are T cell receptor beta chains from one sample, sequenced in a study of blood T cell repertoires in COVID-19. Assay used: immunoSEQ multiplex PCR; TCRdb lists only in-frame clones, some missing. The sample holds 120,000 to 150,000 clones; 75% to 90% are singletons and the top ten take 4.8%. The sample comprised peripheral blood. The source of these receptors is a human donor in a cohort sampled during active COVID-19. CDR3s include the opening cysteine and the closing phenylalanine or tryptophan. Fields, in order: J gene, V gene, clone size, D gene, CDR3 DNA, CDR3 protein. The D gene is left open where the match is weak. Only some rows state a clone size, as once, few, many or a class for expanded clones.

TRBJ1-2 TRBV2 many NA TGTGCCAGCACCCCAGCCCGGACACCGGAGTATGGCTACACCTTC CASTPARTPEYGYTF
TRBJ2-2 TRBV5-1 NA TRBD2 TGCGCCAGCACCAGTAGCGGGGGGGCCCACACCGGGGAGCTGTTTTTT CASTSSGGAHTGELFF
TRBJ1-6 TRBV19 NA TRBD1 TGTGCCAGTAGTACCATACAGGGGTATAATTCACCCCTCCACTTT CASSTIQGYNSPLHF
TRBJ1-6 TRBV3-1/TRBV3-2 NA TRBD1 TGTGCCAGCAGCCCCAGGGGGAGTGATTCACCCCTCCACTTT CASSPRGSDSPLHF
TRBJ2-5 TRBV5-1 NA TRBD2 TGCGCCAGCTCCCCGGGGGGGGGCCAAGAGACCCAGTACTTC CASSPGGGQETQYF
TRBJ1-1 TRBV19 NA TRBD1 TGTGCCAGCGCCGGACAGGGGGCATTCACTGAAGCTTTCTTT CASAGQGAFTEAFF
TRBJ1-5 TRBV7-8 NA TRBD1 TGTGCCAGCAATCCTCGGGGCAGGGGGTATCAGCCCCAGCATTTT CASNPRGRGYQPQHF
TRBJ2-3 TRBV10-2 NA NA TGCGCCAGCAGAGACACAAGGGGGACAGATACGCAGTATTTT CASRDTRGTDTQYF
TRBJ2-7 TRBV6-5 NA NA TGTGCCAGCAGTTACTCTTCCCGGAGCTCCTACGAGCAGTACTTC CASSYSSRSSYEQYF
TRBJ1-1 TRBV5-4 once NA TGTGCCAGCAGCTTGGGGGGCATGAACACTGAAGCTTTCTTT CASSLGGMNTEAFF
TRBJ1-1 TRBV10-3 NA TRBD1 TGTGCCATCAGTGAGCCGGGACAGGGGAGGACTGAAGCTTTCTTT CAISEPGQGRTEAFF
TRBJ2-6 TRBV6-5 NA NA TGTGCCAGCAGTTCCTACTCTGGGGCCAACGTCCTGACTTTC CASSSYSGANVLTF